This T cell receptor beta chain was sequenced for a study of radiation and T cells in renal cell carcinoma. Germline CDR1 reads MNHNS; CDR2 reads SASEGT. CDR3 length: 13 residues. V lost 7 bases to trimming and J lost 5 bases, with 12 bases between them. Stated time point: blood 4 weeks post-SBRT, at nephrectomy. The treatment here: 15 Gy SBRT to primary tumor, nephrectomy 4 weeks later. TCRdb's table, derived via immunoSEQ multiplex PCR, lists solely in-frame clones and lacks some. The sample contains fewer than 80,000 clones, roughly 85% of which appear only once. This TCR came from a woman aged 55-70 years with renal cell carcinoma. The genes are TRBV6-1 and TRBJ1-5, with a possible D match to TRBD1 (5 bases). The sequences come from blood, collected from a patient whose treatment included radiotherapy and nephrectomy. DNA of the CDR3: TGTGCCAGCAAGGTGGACAATGATCAGCCCCAGCATTTT. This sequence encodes CASKVDNDQPQHF.